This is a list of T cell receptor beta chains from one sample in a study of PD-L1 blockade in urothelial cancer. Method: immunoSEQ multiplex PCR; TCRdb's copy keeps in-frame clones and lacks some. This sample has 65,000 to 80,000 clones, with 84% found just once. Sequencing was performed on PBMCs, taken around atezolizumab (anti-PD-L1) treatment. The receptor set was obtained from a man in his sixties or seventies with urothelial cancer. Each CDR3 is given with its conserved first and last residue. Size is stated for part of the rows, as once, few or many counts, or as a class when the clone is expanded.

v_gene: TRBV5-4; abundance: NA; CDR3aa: CASSLPPFRRQGPGYTF
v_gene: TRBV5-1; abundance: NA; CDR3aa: CASSSQGAPRYEQYF
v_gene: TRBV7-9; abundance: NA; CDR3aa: CASSFQTVAETQYF
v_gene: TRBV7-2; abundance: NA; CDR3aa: CASSSIQGRTQYF
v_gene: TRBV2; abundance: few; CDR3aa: CASSMDSGYGYTF
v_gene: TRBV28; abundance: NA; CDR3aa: CASGAGYSNTEAFF
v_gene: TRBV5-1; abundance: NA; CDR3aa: CASSPASGRPTDTQYF
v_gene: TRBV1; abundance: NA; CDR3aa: CTSSQTSGRTYNEQFF
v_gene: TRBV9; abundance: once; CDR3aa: CASSVRLAGGNTGELFF
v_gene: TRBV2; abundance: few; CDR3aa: CASNAGVSYEQYF
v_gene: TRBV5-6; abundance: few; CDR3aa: CASSLSGRDGYTF
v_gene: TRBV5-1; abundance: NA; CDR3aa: CASSLHRDGYTF
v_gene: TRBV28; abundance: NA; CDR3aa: CASNPGLAVAPANTGELFF
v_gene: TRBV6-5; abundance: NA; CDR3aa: CASSYLRDRPYEQYF
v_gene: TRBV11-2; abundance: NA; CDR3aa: CAIKRGGVGEQYF
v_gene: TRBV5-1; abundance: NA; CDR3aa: CASSFGQAADTQYF
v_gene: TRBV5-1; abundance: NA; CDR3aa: CASSLGARGETQYF
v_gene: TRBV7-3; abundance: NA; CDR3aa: CATTLFLGRGYEQYF
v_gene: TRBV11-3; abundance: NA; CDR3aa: CASSLEDSGGSTDTQYF
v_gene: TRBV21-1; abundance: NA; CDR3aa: CASRFPKSEGEDVETQYF
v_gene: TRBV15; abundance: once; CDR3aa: CATSSIRAGVDEQFF
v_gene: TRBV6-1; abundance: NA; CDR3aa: CASSEGQENEKLFF
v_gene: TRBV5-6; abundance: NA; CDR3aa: CASSPYLDRGHPEAFF
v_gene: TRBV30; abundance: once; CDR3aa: CAWGDRRYEQYF
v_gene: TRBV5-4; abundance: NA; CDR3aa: CASSLGTSGRASLYEQYF
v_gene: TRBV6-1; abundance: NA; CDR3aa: CASSLLEYEQFF
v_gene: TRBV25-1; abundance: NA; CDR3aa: CASSGQGNQPQHF
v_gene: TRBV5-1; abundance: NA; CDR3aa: CASSSGQGFNEQFF
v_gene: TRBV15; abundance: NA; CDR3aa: CATSASGWSNEQFF
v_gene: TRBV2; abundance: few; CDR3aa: CASSPRKGFTNEKLFF
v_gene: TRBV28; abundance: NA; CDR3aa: CASSPLGGQPQHF
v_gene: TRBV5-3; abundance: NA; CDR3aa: CARSFGSGLPGFNEQFF
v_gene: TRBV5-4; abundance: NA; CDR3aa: CASSADIKGTGELFF
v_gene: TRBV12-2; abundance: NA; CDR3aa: CASRLVWGLADPSYEQYF
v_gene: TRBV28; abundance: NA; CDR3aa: CASSFQGLAGAGELFF
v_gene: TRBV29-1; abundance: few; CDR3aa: CSVSGAGTEAFF
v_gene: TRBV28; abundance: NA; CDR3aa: CASSPSSTGWDGYTF
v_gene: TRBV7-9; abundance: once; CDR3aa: CASSLMGMRANEKLFF
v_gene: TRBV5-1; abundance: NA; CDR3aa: CASSLGPQGRAFF
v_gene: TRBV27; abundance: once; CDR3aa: CASSPLGVRNQPQHF
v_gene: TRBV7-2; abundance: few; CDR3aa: CASSSDRVYGYTF
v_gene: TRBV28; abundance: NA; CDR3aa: CASNPTGSSYEQYF
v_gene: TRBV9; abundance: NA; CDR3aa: CASSVEQGAGNTIYF
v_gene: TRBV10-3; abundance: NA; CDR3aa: CATTDRAGEQYF
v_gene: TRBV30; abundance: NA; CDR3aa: CAWSVGLAASYEQYF